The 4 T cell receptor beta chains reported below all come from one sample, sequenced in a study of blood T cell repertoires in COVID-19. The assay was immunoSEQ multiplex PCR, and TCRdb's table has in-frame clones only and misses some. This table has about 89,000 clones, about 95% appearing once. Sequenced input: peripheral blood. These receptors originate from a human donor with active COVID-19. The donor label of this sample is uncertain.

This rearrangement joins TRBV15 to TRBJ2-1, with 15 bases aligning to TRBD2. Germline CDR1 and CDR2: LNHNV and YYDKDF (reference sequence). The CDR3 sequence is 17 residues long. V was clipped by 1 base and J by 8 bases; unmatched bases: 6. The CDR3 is CATSRGWTSGRGDEQFF. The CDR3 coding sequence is TGTGCCACCAGCAGAGGCTGGACTAGCGGGAGGGGCGATGAGCAGTTCTTC.

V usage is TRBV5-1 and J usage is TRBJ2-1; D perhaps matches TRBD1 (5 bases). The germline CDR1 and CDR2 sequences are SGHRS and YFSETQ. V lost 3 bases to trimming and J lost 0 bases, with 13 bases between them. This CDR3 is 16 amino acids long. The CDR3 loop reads CASSSMATDSYNEQFF. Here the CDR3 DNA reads TGCGCCAGCAGCTCAATGGCGACAGACTCCTACAATGAGCAGTTCTTC.

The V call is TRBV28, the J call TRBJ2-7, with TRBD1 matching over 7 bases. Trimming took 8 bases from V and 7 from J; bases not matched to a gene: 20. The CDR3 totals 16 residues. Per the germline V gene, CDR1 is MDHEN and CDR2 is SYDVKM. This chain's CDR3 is CASAQHGKGARGEQYF. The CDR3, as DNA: TGTGCCAGCGCCCAGCACGGAAAGGGGGCGCGTGGTGAGCAGTACTTC.

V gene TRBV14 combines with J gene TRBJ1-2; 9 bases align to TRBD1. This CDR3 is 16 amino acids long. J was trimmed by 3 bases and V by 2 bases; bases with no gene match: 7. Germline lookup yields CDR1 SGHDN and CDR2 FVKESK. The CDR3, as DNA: TGTGCCAGCAGCCAAACAGGGGGCTACTTAGACTATGGCTACACCTTC. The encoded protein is CASSQTGGYLDYGYTF.